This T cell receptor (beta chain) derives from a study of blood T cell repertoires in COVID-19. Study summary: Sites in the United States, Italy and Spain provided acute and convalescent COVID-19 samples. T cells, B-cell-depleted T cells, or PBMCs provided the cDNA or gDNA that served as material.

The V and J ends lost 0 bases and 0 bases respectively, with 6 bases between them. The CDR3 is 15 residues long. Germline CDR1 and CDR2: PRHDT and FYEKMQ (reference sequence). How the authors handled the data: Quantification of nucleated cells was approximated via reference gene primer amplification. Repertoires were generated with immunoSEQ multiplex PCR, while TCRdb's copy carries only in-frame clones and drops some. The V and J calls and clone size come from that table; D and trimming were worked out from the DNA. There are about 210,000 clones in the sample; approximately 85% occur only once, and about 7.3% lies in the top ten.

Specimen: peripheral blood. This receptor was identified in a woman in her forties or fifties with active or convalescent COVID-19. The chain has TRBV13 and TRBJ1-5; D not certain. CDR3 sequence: CASSLGIDSNQPQHF. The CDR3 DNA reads TGTGCCAGCAGCTTAGGCATAGATAGCAATCAGCCCCAGCATTTT.